The sample holds one count of the clone carrying this TCR beta chain. Its matching antigen is unknown. The source of the sample is a study of T cell responses to AZD1222 COVID-19 vaccine. Notes on the study in general: Clonal diversity was possibly underestimated, and the donors were mostly white British, with more females. Across the whole spike, CD4 TCRs peaked at regions 160-218 and 743-854.

The protocol was immunoSEQ multiplex PCR, while the TCRdb copy is restricted to in-frame clones and leaves out a portion. This sample has 140,000 to 150,000 clones, with over 80% found just once. Trimming removed 4 bases at V and 5 bases at J, with 15 bases between. The germline V gene encodes CDR1 MDHEN and CDR2 SYDVKM. CDR3 length equals 15 residues. This material consisted of peripheral blood, taken 28 days after the second AZD1222 dose. The chain is built from TRBV28 and TRBJ1-5; possible D gene TRBD1, 5 bases. This receptor was taken from an adult who received the AZD1222 COVID-19 vaccine. CDR3 bases: TGTGCCAGCAGTTCCCTGGGTCCGGGACATCAGCCCCAGCATTTT. Translated, it gives CASSSLGPGHQPQHF.